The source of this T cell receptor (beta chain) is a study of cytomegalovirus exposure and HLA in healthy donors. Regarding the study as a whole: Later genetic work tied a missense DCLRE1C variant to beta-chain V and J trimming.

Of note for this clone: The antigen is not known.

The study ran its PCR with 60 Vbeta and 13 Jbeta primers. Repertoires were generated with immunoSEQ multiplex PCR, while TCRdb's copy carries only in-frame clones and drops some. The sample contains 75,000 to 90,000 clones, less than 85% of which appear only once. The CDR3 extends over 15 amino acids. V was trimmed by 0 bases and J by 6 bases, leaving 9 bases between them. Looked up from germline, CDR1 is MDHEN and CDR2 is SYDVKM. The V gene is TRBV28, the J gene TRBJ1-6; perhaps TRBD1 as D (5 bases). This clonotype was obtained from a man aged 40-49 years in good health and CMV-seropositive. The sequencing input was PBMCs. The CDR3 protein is CASSLWRDLNSPLHF. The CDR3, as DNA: TGTGCCAGCAGTTTATGGCGGGACCTTAATTCACCCCTCCACTTT.